This T cell receptor (beta chain) was sequenced for a study of human versus mouse CDR3 diversity and MHC coevolution. Study details: Reported immunoSEQ sensitivity was one in 200,000 T cells, with reduced amplification bias. Findings and caveats of the study: Clonal inequality was lowest in most of the three human donors.

TCRdb's table, derived via immunoSEQ multiplex PCR, lists solely in-frame clones and lacks some. The repertoire has tens of thousands of clones, around 95% of them found once; the top ten carry around 1.3%. About this clone: Its specificity is not known.

The CDR3 has 15 residues. Per germline, CDR1 SGDLS and CDR2 YYNGEE. With 2 bases removed from V and 3 bases from J, the gap between germline ends came to 11 bases. This clonotype was sampled from a person aged 30-70 years in good health. The chain combines TRBV9 with TRBJ1-4; D remains unclear. Sequencing was performed on naive CD4+ T cells from blood. As to subset: CD45RO-negative CD62L-positive naive CD4 T cells. DNA of the CDR3: TGTGCCAGCAGCGTCGACTCCTACCCTAATGAAAAACTGTTTTTT. It translates to CASSVDSYPNEKLFF. Drawing the rest from reference TRBV9 and TRBJ1-4, the complete variable domain is DSGVTQTPKHLITATGQRVTLRCSPRSGDLSVYWYQQSLDQGLQFLIQYYNGEERAKGNILERFSAQQFPDLHSELNLSSLELGDSALYFCASSVDSYPNEKLFFGSGTQLSVL.